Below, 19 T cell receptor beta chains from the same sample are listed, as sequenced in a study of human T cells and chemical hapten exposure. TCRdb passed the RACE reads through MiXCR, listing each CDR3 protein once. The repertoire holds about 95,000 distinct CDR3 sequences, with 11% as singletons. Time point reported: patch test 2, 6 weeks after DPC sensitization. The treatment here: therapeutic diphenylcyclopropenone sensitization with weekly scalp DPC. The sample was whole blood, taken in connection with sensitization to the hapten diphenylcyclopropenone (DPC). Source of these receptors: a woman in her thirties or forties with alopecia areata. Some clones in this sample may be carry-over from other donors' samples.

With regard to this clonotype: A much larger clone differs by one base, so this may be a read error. CDR3 sequence: CASSLAVRVTREAATDTQYF. The CDR3 DNA sequence: TGTGCCAGCAGCTTAGCCGTCCGGGTCACTAGGGAAGCAGCCACAGATACGCAGTATTTT. The chain couples TRBV7-2 to TRBJ2-3, with D perhaps matching TRBD2 (5 bases). This CDR3 has 20 amino acids. Trimming took 0 bases from V and 2 from J, leaving 24 bases between them. Germline V CDR1 and CDR2: SGHTA, FQGNSA.

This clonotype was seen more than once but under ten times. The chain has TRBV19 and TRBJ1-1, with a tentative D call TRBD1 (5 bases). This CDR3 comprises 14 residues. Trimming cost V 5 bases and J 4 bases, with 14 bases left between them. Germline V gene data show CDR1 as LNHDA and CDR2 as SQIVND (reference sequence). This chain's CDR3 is CASSPQSGGTEAFF. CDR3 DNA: TGTGCCAGTAGTCCCCAGAGTGGGGGCACTGAAGCTTTCTTT.

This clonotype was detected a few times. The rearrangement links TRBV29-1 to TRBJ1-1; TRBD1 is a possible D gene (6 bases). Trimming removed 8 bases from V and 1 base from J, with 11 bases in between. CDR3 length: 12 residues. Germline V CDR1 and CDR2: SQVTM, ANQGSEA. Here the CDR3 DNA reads TGCAGCCATACGACAGGGAACACTGAAGCTTTCTTT. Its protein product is CSHTTGNTEAFF.

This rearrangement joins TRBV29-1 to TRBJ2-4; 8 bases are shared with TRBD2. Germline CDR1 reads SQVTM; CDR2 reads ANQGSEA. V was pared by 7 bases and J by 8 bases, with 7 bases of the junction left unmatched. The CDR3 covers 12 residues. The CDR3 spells CSASGSGDIQYF. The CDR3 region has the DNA TGCAGCGCAAGCGGGAGCGGGGACATTCAGTACTTC. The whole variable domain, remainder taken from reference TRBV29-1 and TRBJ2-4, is SAVISQKPSRDICQRGTSLTIQCQVDSQVTMMFWYRQQPGQSLTLIATANQGSEATYESGFVIDKFPISRPNLTFSTLTVSNMSPEDSSIYLCSASGSGDIQYFGAGTRLSVL.

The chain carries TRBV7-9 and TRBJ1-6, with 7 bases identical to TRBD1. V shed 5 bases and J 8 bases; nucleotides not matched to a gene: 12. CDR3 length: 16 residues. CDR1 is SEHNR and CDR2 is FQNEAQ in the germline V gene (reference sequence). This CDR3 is CASSPLPGQHDSPLHF. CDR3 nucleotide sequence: TGTGCCAGCAGCCCCCTTCCGGGACAGCATGATTCACCCCTCCACTTT.

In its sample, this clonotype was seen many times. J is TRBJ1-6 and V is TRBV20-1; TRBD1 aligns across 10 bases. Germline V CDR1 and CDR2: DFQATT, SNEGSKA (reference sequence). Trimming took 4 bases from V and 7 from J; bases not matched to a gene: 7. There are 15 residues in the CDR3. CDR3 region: CSATWGGQGNSPLHF. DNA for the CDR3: TGCAGTGCTACCTGGGGGGGACAGGGGAATTCACCCCTCCACTTT.

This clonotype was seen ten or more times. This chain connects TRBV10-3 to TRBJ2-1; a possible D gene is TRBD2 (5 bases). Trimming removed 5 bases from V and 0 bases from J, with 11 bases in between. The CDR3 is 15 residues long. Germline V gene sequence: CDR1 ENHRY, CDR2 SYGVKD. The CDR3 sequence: CAISNGMSSYNEQFF. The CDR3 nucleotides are TGTGCCATCAGTAACGGGATGAGCTCCTACAATGAGCAGTTCTTC.

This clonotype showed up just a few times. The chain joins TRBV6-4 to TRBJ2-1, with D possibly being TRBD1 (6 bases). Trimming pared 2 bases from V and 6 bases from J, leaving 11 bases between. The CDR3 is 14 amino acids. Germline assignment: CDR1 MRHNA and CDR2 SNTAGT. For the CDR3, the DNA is TGTGCCAGCAGTGACGGGATAGGGGGCAATGAGCAGTTCTTC. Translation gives CASSDGIGGNEQFF.

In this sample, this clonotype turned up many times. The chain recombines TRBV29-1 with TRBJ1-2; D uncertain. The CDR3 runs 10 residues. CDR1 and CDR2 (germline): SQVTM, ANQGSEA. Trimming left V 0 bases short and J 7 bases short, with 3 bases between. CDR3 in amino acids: CSVEEGGYTF. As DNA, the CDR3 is TGCAGCGTTGAAGAAGGTGGCTACACCTTC.

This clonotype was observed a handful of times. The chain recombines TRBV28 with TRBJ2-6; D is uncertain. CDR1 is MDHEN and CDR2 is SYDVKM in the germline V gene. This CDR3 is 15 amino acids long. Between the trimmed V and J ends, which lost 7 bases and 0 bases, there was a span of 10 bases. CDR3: CASTTGGSGANVLTF. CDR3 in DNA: TGTGCCAGCACCACTGGTGGCTCTGGGGCCAACGTCCTGACTTTC.

CDR3 residues: CASSQVPGRTEAFF. The CDR3 DNA follows: TGTGCCAGCAGCCAAGTGCCGGGTCGCACTGAAGCTTTCTTT. The chain combines TRBV4-2 with TRBJ1-1; D not certain. The V gene lost 1 base and the J gene lost 4 bases, with 10 bases spanning the gap. Per the germline V gene, CDR1 is LGHNA and CDR2 is YNFKEQ. The CDR3 is made up of 14 amino acids.

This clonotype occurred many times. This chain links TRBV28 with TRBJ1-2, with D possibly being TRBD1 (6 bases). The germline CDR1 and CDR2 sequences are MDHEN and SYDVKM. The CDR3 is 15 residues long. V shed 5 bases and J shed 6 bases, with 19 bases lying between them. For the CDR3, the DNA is TGTGCCAGCAGTATTTCCGGAGTGGGGGGCAATGGCTACACCTTC. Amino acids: CASSISGVGGNGYTF.

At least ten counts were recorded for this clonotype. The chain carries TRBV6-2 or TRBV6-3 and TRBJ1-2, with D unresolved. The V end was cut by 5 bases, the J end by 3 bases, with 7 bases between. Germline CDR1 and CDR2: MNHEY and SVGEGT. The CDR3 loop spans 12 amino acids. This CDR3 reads CASSTQDYGYTF. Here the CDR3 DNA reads TGTGCCAGCAGTACTCAAGACTATGGCTACACCTTC.

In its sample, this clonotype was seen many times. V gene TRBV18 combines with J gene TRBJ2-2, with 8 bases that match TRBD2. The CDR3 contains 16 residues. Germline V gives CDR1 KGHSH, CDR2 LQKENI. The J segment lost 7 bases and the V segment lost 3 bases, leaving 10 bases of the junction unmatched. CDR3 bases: TGTGCCAGCTCACCCCCCGTGAGCGGGAGTGGCGGGGAGCTGTTTTTT. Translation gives CASSPPVSGSGGELFF. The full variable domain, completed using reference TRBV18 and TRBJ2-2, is NAGVMQNPRHLVRRRGQEARLRCSPMKGHSHVYWYRQLPEEGLKFMVYLQKENIIDESGMPKERFSAEFPKEGPSILRIQQVVRGDSAAYFCASSPPVSGSGGELFFGEGSRLTVL.

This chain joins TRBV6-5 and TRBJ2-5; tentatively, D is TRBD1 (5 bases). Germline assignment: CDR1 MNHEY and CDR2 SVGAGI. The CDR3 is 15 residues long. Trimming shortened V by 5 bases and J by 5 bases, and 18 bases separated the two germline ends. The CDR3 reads CASSHRTPTGETQYF. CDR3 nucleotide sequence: TGTGCCAGCAGTCACCGGACACCCACCGGGGAGACCCAGTACTTC.

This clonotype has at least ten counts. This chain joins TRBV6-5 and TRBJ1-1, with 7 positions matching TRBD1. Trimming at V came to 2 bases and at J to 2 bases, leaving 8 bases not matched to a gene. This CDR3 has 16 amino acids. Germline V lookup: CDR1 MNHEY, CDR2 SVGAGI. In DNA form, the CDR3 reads TGTGCCAGCAGTTACACCTCGACAGGGAAAAACACTGAAGCTTTCTTT. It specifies CASSYTSTGKNTEAFF.

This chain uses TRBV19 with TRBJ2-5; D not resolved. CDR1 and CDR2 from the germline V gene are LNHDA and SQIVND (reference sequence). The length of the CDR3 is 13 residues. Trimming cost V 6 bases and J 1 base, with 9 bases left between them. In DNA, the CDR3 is TGTGCCAGTAGCCCAGACTTCCAAGAGACCCAGTACTTC. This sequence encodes CASSPDFQETQYF.

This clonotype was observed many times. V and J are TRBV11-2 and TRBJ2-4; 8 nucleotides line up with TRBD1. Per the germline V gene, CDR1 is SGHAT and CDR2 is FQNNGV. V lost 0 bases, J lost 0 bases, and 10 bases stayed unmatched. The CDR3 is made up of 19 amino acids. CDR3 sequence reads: CASSLDLGTGGLAKNIQYF. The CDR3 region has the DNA TGTGCCAGCAGCTTAGATTTGGGCACAGGGGGATTAGCCAAAAACATTCAGTACTTC.

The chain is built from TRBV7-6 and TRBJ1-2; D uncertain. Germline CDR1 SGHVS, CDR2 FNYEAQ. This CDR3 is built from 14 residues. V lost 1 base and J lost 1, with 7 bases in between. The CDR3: CASSLGEGNYGYTF. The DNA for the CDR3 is TGTGCCAGCAGCTTAGGAGAGGGTAACTATGGCTACACCTTC.